The sequence of this T cell receptor (beta chain) was determined in a study of T cell changes during pregnancy in multiple sclerosis. Using immunoSEQ multiplex PCR, the repertoire was profiled, and TCRdb retains in-frame clones only, with some absent. The sample carries 90,000 to 120,000 clones, 85% to 95% recorded once. V lost 6 bases and J lost 6, with 17 bases in between. The germline V gene has CDR1 MNHEY and CDR2 SVGAGI. This CDR3 comprises 14 residues. This clone came up once. This chain joins TRBV6-5 and TRBJ2-5; D is unclear. This material consisted of peripheral blood, taken in the third trimester of pregnancy. This TCR came from a female donor in good health, enrolled as a control in a pregnancy study. The CDR3 bases are TGTGCCAGCAGCTCAGACTGGTCGTTGAAGACCCAGTACTTC. Translation gives CASSSDWSLKTQYF.